This T cell receptor beta chain was sequenced for a study of cytomegalovirus exposure and HLA in healthy donors. Study at large: As an earlier analysis found, roughly 180 million T cells yielded about 100 million unique TCR beta sequences. Study-level findings and limits: Listed as cytomegalovirus-associated were around 160 TCR beta chains.

With respect to this clone: Its antigen remains unidentified.

CDR3 length: 15 amino acids. Germline loops: CDR1 SEHNR, CDR2 FQNEAQ (reference sequence). V shed 6 bases, J shed 4 bases, and the junction held 8 bases outside the gene matches. The primer mix had 60 Vbeta and 13 Jbeta primers. The method was immunoSEQ multiplex PCR; TCRdb's version includes in-frame clones alone and lacks a portion of them. In all, the sample yields about 130,000 clones. The sequence came from a man between 18 and 29 years old in good health and CMV-seronegative. The sequencing input was PBMCs. This rearrangement joins TRBV7-9 to TRBJ2-2, with 7 bases that match TRBD2. The CDR3: CASRLNSGGTGELFF. CDR3 nucleotides: TGTGCCAGCAGGTTAAATTCGGGGGGCACCGGGGAGCTGTTTTTT.